This T cell receptor beta chain originates from a study of vaccination and CD4 T cells after COVID-19. Study information: Diagnosis preceded the drawing of post-COVID samples by a median roughly 96 days (range 35 to 161). Study outcomes and limitations: Looking at convalescent patients, 304 of their 307 vaccine-specific clones were spike mono-reactive. For convalescent patients, a median 86.3% of reactive clones surfaced exclusively after vaccination.

Remarks on this clonotype: The target antigen is unknown.

The study sequenced cultured CD4+ T cell DNA using the Oncomine TCR Beta short-read assay. Researchers extracted genomic DNA from CD4+ T cells that had been cultured. TCRdb independently ran MiXCR on the PCR reads; one entry per CDR3 protein. Of some 10,000 distinct CDR3 sequences detected, approximately 60% appear once; the ten largest clones hold under 15%. Treatment reported: roughly ten-day PBMC culture with coronavirus spike peptide pools or control peptides (ViraFEST assay). Deletions cut 5 bases from V and 6 bases from J, with 13 bases between. The CDR3 extends over 13 amino acids. The chain has TRBV12-3 or TRBV12-4 and TRBJ2-5; no clear D. This receptor was obtained from a human donor with COVID-19. Specimen: cultured CD4+ T cells from blood, collected after SARS-CoV-2 vaccination. Written as DNA, the CDR3 is TGTGCCAGCAGTAAGGTAGTCGTGAAGACCCAGTACTTC. Protein: CASSKVVVKTQYF.